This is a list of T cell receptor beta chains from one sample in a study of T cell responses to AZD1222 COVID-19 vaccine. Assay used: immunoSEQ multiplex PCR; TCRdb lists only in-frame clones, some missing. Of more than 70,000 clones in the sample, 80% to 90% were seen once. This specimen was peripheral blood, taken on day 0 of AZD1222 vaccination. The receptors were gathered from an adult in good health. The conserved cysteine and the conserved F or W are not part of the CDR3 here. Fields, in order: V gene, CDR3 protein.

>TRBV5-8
ASSLGGAGGEDTEAF
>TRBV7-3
ASSLTGEGRH
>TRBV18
ASSPPSTGIGYT
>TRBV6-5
ASSSLYEQY
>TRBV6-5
ASRPGLAGVETQY
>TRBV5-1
ASSLGEVNEQF
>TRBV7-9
ASSPGLAGGITDTQY
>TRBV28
ASSSGANEKLF
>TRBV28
ASSNGIRGTIY
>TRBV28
ASSPLGGGETQPQH
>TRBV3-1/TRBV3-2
ASSQAGTGGPNYGYT
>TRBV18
ASSPPGPLKETQY
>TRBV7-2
ASSVLAGGGGETQY
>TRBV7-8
ASSLDSGRFSYEQY
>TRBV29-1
SGGFRGSYTDTQY
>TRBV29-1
SVRQGASTDTQY
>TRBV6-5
ASGEGKSGNTIY
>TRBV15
ATSRDSGRTGEAF
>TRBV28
ASSLAAGGYNEQF
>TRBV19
ASQGAFTGELF
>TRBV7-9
ASRKTENTEAF
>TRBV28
ASSFRVGRGSYEQY
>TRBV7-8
ASSADRVESYNSPLH
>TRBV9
ASSVGIGANSPLH
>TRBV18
ASSEINEKLF
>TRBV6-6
ASSMGGANYEQY
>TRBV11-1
ASSLQSGGYEQY
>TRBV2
ASSDRRKLGEAF
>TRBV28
ASSPTWESNQPQH
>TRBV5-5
ASSPDPGGETQY